The sequence of this T cell receptor beta chain was determined in a study of T cell responses to AZD1222 COVID-19 vaccine. Background on the study: Pooling covered second doses at about 4 or about 12 weeks.

Data came from immunoSEQ multiplex PCR; TCRdb stores just in-frame clones and leaves some out. The data hold more than 150,000 clones, with more than 80% observed a single time. As regards this clone: Its antigen is currently unknown.

Study-level findings and limits: The donor group comprised mostly white British people and more females; the analysis possibly underestimated clonal diversity.

Germline V CDR1 and CDR2: SEHNR, FQNEAQ (reference sequence). Trimming pared 5 bases from V and 0 bases from J, leaving 8 bases between. CDR3 length equals 14 residues. The source was peripheral blood, collected on day 0 of AZD1222 vaccination. The gene calls are TRBV7-9 and TRBJ1-3; D is uncertain. This sequence was found in an adult in good health. The CDR3 reads CASSPVISGNTIYF. CDR3 coding DNA: TGTGCCAGCAGCCCGGTCATCTCTGGAAACACCATATATTTT.